This is a list of T cell receptor beta chains from one sample in a study of shared clonotypes between healthy human individuals. Data came from immunoSEQ multiplex PCR; TCRdb stores just in-frame clones and leaves some out. Among over a million clones listed, roughly 96% were seen once. The source material was naive CD4+ T cells sorted from blood. Receptors were obtained from a man aged 25-45 years in good health. Each CDR3 is given with its conserved first and last residue. The order of the fields is V gene, J gene, CDR3 protein.

>TRBV2|TRBJ2-4
CASIADRVAKNIQYF
>TRBV6-5|TRBJ2-3
CASSLGTSGLAQYF
>TRBV7-3|TRBJ2-3
CASSQTRTTDTQYF
>TRBV5-4|TRBJ2-1
CASSSMKGAYNEQFF
>TRBV19|TRBJ2-4
CASSLGVSAKNIQYF
>TRBV19|TRBJ2-2
CASSPRRLAWGTGELFF
>TRBV28|TRBJ2-3
CASSIPPSGGTDTQYF
>TRBV30|TRBJ2-2
CACSTLFANTGELFF
>TRBV5-4|TRBJ2-3
CASSLGRGRAFDTQYF
>TRBV5-1|TRBJ2-7
CASSLGDEQYF
>TRBV4-3|TRBJ2-7
CASSRTTGPYEQYF
>TRBV11-2|TRBJ2-2
CASSLILTGELFF
>TRBV4-1|TRBJ2-7
CASSHPGIRYEQYF
>TRBV27|TRBJ2-7
CASSLLAGARYEQYF
>TRBV6-6|TRBJ2-5
CASSYSEETQYF
>TRBV27|TRBJ2-3
CASSLVGDSTDTQYF
>TRBV19|TRBJ1-1
CASRQANRATEAFF
>TRBV2|TRBJ2-1
CASSRTSGLYNEQFF
>TRBV2|TRBJ2-2
CASSTGPTGELFF
>TRBV18|TRBJ1-1
CASSSSGGSTEAFF
>TRBV7-2|TRBJ1-1
CASSPRVGRANTEAFF
>TRBV7-6|TRBJ2-7
CASSLLPNRQSYEQYF
>TRBV5-1|TRBJ1-1
CASSLEGADTEAFF
>TRBV2|TRBJ2-5
CASLLETPETQYF
>TRBV6-1|TRBJ2-5
CASSEAGGGAQYF
>TRBV11-2|TRBJ2-7
CASSPRTGPDFYF
>TRBV29-1|TRBJ1-1
CSVVRPLNTEAFF
>TRBV9|TRBJ2-1
CASSPRLAGLYNEQFF
>TRBV5-1|TRBJ2-3
CASSFDFSGDTQYF
>TRBV18|TRBJ1-4
CASSPLTATTNEKLFF
>TRBV7-9|TRBJ2-7
CASSLHPIGEQYF
>TRBV10-1|TRBJ2-1
CASSESKGGDGWSYNEQFF
>TRBV27|TRBJ2-1
CASSSLSRLHNEQFF
>TRBV27|TRBJ2-5
CASRTTGAETQYF
>TRBV19|TRBJ2-7
CASSNDRGERAIYEQYF
>TRBV2|TRBJ2-3
CASPWPSSGGTQYF
>TRBV6-5|TRBJ2-1
CASSYTSAGESEQFF
>TRBV4-3|TRBJ2-2
CASSPTGVRDGELFF
>TRBV19|TRBJ2-2
CASTTNPGGELFF
>TRBV9|TRBJ2-2
CASSVMGHNTGELFF
>TRBV5-4|TRBJ1-1
CASSQATYTEAFF
>TRBV19|TRBJ2-7
CASSNVASDEQYF
>TRBV7-8|TRBJ2-5
CASTAGPQETQYF
>TRBV25-1|TRBJ1-2
CASYGGAESRNYGYTF
>TRBV18|TRBJ2-3
CASSPLAGRLTDTQYF
>TRBV28|TRBJ1-4
CASSLLGGEKLFF